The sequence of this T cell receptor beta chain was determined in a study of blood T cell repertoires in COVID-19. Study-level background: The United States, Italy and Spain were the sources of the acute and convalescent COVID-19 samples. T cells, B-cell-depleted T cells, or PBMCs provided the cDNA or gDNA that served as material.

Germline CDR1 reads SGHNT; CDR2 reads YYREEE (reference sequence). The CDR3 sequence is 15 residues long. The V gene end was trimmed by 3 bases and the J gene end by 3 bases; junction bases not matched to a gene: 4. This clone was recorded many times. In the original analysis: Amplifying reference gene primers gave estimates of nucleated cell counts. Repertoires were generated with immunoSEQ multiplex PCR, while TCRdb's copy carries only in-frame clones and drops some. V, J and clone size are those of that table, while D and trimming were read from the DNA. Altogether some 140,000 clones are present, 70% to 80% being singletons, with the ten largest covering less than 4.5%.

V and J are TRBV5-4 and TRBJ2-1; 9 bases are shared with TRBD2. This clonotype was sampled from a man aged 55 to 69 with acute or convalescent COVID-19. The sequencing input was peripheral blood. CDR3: CASSSLSGSYNEQFF. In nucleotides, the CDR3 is TGTGCCAGCAGCTCCCTTAGCGGGAGCTACAATGAGCAGTTCTTC.